A single sample is the source of the 5 T cell receptor beta chains below, sequenced in a study of molecular identifiers for immune sequencing clone quantification. TCRdb processed the PCR reads anew with MiXCR; each CDR3 protein has one entry. This sample has about 510,000 distinct CDR3 sequences, with about 22% found just once. Specimen: naive CD8+ T cells from blood, with Jurkat cell RNA spiked in. Subset meaning: FACS-sorted CD8+CD4-CCR7+CD45RA+ naive T cells. These receptors were collected from a human donor in good health. Some libraries in this study had Jurkat cell RNA spiked in.

The chain links TRBV10-3 to TRBJ1-2; D call uncertain. V was clipped by 6 bases and J by 4 bases, with 9 bases between them. The germline V gene has CDR1 ENHRY and CDR2 SYGVKD. CDR3 size: 12 residues. In DNA, the CDR3 is TGTGCCATCAGCGGGGATACCTATGGCTACACCTTC. Amino acids: CAISGDTYGYTF.

This clonotype was seen repeatedly, ten times or more. The V gene is TRBV4-2, the J gene TRBJ2-1; TRBD2 matches at 8 bases. This CDR3 has 18 amino acids. Germline V gene data show CDR1 as LGHNA and CDR2 as YNFKEQ. The V gene end was trimmed by 0 bases and the J gene end by 6 bases; junction bases not matched to a gene: 13. Written as DNA, the CDR3 is TGTGCCAGCAGCCAAGATTCAGCGGGAGCAACCCTTTTCAATGAGCAGTTCTTC. Translating gives CASSQDSAGATLFNEQFF.

A few counts support this clonotype. Because the CDR3's place on the DNA is in doubt, the DNA is left out and the CDR3 is given as listed by TCRdb. V and J are TRBV7-5 and TRBJ1-5. TRBV7-5 is a pseudogene segment. 18 amino acids form the CDR3, both terminal residues included. The CDR3 protein is CISVPEAYFFGSNQPQHF.

This clonotype was counted ten times or more. As DNA, the CDR3 is TGTGCCAGCAAACCAGGGAGCTCCTACGAGCAGTACTTC. This translates into CASKPGSSYEQYF. The J gene is TRBJ2-7, the V gene TRBV12-3 or TRBV12-4; D may be TRBD1 or TRBD2 (5 bases each). Trimming took 7 bases from V and 0 from J, leaving 10 bases between them. CDR3 length equals 13 residues.

This clonotype was observed a few times. The gene calls are TRBV5-1 and TRBJ1-1, with D perhaps matching TRBD1 (5 bases). The CDR3 runs to 15 residues. Trimming pared 0 bases from V and 3 bases from J, leaving 12 bases between. The germline V gene has CDR1 SGHRS and CDR2 YFSETQ. The CDR3 DNA reads TGCGCCAGCAGCTTGGCCGCAGGGCGGGACACTGAAGCTTTCTTT. Amino acid sequence: CASSLAAGRDTEAFF.